A single T cell receptor (beta chain) is shown here with its context. The antigen remains undetermined. This record comes from a study of Ad26.COV2.S vaccination and SARS-CoV-2 variants. Findings of the study overall: It is possible that the TCR breadth and depth analyses underestimated the total T cell responses.

This sample's treatment: around 19 received Ad26.COV2.S at low or high dose, single or two shots; about 5 received placebo; per-sample allocation not given. Sample collection was performed on day 63 after the first vaccine or placebo injection. Measured with immunoSEQ multiplex PCR; TCRdb has only the in-frame clones, and not every one. The table has a few hundred thousand clones, around four fifths seen once. The source of this sequence is a person aged 18-60 years who received the Ad26.COV2.S COVID-19 vaccine or a placebo. Sequenced material: peripheral blood, taken in a trial of Ad26.COV2.S vaccine versus placebo.

The CDR3 DNA is TGCGCCAGCAGCCAAGATCTTGAGGCGTACGAGCAGTACTTC. Translated, it gives CASSQDLEAYEQYF. This chain uses TRBV4-3 with TRBJ2-7, with D hard to call. Deletions cut 0 bases from V and 4 bases from J, with 10 bases between. The CDR3 spans 14 residues. Germline V CDR1 and CDR2: LGHNA, YSLEER.